This TCR beta chain was captured in a study of shared clonotypes between healthy human individuals. Findings and caveats of the study: It was observed that roughly 5.1% of naive CD4 clonotypes were shared across several donors.

Repertoires were generated with immunoSEQ multiplex PCR, while TCRdb's copy carries only in-frame clones and drops some. The sample contains about 610,000 clones, 95% to 96% of which appear only once. Trimming stripped 0 bases from V and 6 bases from J, with 7 bases between. In germline, CDR1 is SGHRS, CDR2 YFSETQ. This CDR3 comprises 12 residues. This clone has just one count. Antigen: not known. CD45RO-negative, CCR7-positively selected cells formed the naive CD8 fraction, excluding terminally differentiated effector memory CD45RA+ cells. The chain joins TRBV5-1 to TRBJ2-7, with D perhaps matching TRBD2 (5 bases). This clonotype was obtained from a woman aged 25 to 39 in good health. What was sequenced was naive CD8+ T cells sorted from blood. CDR3 coding DNA: TGCGCCAGCAGCTTGGTTGGAGGCGAGCAGTACTTC. Translating gives CASSLVGGEQYF.